This TCR beta chain is from a study of immune cell composition in non-small cell lung cancer. Study-level information: Most cases were lung adenocarcinoma or squamous cell carcinoma. General study findings and limits: Tumour TCR-beta clonality showed no significant link to smoking pack-years. TIL tumour reactivity correlated with maximal tumour-associated clone frequency in adenocarcinoma.

Some clones are missing from TCRdb's copy, which holds only in-frame ones; the method was immunoSEQ multiplex PCR. Of 2,100 or so clones listed, 70% to 75% are singletons. The junction had 11 bases not matched to a gene; V was cut back by 7 bases and J by 4 bases. Germline V lookup: CDR1 MNHEY, CDR2 SVGAGI. The CDR3 is 15 residues long. Note on this clone: Its antigen is still unknown.

This chain links TRBV6-5 with TRBJ1-1; 8 positions agree with TRBD1. The source material was lung tumor tissue. The origin of this receptor is a human donor with non-small cell lung cancer. CDR3 sequence reads: CASTPPGGASTEAFF. DNA for the CDR3: TGTGCCAGCACTCCCCCAGGGGGCGCGAGCACTGAAGCTTTCTTT.